The next 2 T cell receptor beta chains were all read from a single sample in a study of cytomegalovirus exposure and HLA in healthy donors. Primers: 60 Vbeta forward and 13 Jbeta reverse. Sequenced by immunoSEQ multiplex PCR; TCRdb stores in-frame clones only, minus some. The sample records 150,000 to 250,000 clones, 65% to 85% being singletons. Sample: PBMCs. These receptors all stem from a boy between 2 and 10 years old in good health and CMV-seronegative.

The rearrangement joins TRBV30 to TRBJ2-2; 7 nucleotides line up with TRBD1. CDR3 length equals 16 residues. V lost 2 bases and J lost 2; bases outside the gene matches: 8. The germline gives CDR1 GTSNPN, CDR2 SVGIG (reference sequence). CDR3 amino acids: CAWSYLGQANTGELFF. CDR3 DNA sequence: TGTGCCTGGAGTTACCTCGGACAGGCTAACACCGGGGAGCTGTTTTTT.

This clone occurred once. The chain has TRBV5-1 and TRBJ1-1, with a weak D call TRBD1 (5 bases). V gave up 7 bases and J gave up 4 bases, with 14 bases separating them. The CDR3 loop spans 13 amino acids. CDR1 and CDR2 (germline): SGHRS, YFSETQ. CDR3 in amino acids: CASSSPGGTEAFF. In DNA, the CDR3 is TGCGCCAGCTCAAGTCCGGGGGGCACTGAAGCTTTCTTT.